This paragraph covers one T cell receptor beta chain sequence. The table came from immunoSEQ multiplex PCR; TCRdb's copy has only in-frame clones and leaves some out. The sample records about 120,000 clones, just over 90% being singletons. The CDR3 runs 14 residues. Germline V gene sequence: CDR1 MNHNY, CDR2 SVGAGI (reference sequence). V trimming: 6 bases; J trimming: 7 bases; junction bases outside the gene matches: 7. The data were obtained in a study of OX40 agonist ivuxolimab in advanced cancers. The clonotype was recovered from an adult with an advanced solid tumor such as melanoma, head and neck, liver or kidney cancer. This material consisted of CD4+ or CD8+ T cells sorted from blood, taken in a trial of the OX40 agonist ivuxolimab. The chain links TRBV6-6 to TRBJ2-3; 10 nucleotides match TRBD1. The CDR3 bases are TGTGCCAGCAGGACCGGGACAGGGGTGCATACGCAGTATTTT. It specifies CASRTGTGVHTQYF.